The clone carrying this T cell receptor beta chain was detected a few times. Its cognate antigen is unknown. This CDR3 is also generated by other DNA sequences in the sample. The ends lost 4 bases at V and 5 bases at J; junction bases unmatched: 3. CDR1 is SGHTA, CDR2 FQGTGA, per germline. The CDR3 loop spans 13 amino acids. These data originate in a study of shared clonotypes between healthy human individuals. General study points: When compared with the clonotypes that were shared by all four sorted-subset donors, the non-shared clonotypes turned out to have lower generation probabilities. In general, naive subsets displayed greater estimated richness than memory subsets did.

This was a deep-level run. Original handling: ImmunoSEQ gave junction-only sequences without quality scores, so filtering differed. Data came from immunoSEQ multiplex PCR; TCRdb stores just in-frame clones and leaves some out. That table is the source of V, J and clone size, and D and trimming were worked out from the DNA. The sample holds fewer than 3 million clones, approximately 90% seen once. V gene TRBV7-3 combines with J gene TRBJ2-7; TRBD1 aligns across 9 bases. The source is a man aged 18 to 30 in good health. Some clones in this sample may be carry-over from other donors' samples. The specimen sequenced was naive CD4+ T cells from PBMCs. Subset reported: CD45RA+ positively selected. CDR3 loop: CASSSDRGDEQYF. CDR3 DNA sequence: TGTGCCAGCAGCTCCGACAGGGGGGACGAGCAGTACTTC. Variable domain in full (rest from reference TRBV7-3 and TRBJ2-7): GAGVSQTPSNKVTEKGKYVELRCDPISGHTALYWYRQSLGQGPEFLIYFQGTGAADDSGLPNDRFFAVRPEGSVSTLKIQRTERGDSAVYLCASSSDRGDEQYFGPGTRLTVT.